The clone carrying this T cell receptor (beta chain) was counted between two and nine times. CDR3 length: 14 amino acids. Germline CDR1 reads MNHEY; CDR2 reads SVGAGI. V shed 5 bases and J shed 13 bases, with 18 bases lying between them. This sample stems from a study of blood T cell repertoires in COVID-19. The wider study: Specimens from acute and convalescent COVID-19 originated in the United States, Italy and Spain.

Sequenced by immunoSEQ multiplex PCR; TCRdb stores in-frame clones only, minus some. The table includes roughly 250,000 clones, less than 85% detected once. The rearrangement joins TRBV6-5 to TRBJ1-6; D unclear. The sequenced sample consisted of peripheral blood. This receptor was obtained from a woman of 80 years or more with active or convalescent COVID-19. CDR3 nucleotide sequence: TGTGCCAGCAGTCCCCCAGAACTAGCGGGGCCCCTCCACTTT. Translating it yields CASSPPELAGPLHF.